These T cell receptor beta chains were read from a single sample in a study of T cell responses to AZD1222 COVID-19 vaccine. Libraries were prepared by immunoSEQ multiplex PCR; TCRdb keeps only in-frame clonotypes and omits some of them. The sample lists 86,000 or so clones, 89% occurring once. The sequencing used peripheral blood, collected on day 0 of AZD1222 vaccination. Receptors originate from an adult in good health. Both conserved end residues are part of each CDR3. D genes are given only for firm matches. Some rows have no size entry. The others give once, few or many, or a class for an expanded clone.

D	J	V	size	DNA	CDR3
TRBD2	TRBJ2-1	TRBV6-1	NA	TGTGCCAGCAGTGCCCTACTAGCGGGAGCCGACAATGAGCAGTTCTTC	CASSALLAGADNEQFF
NA	TRBJ1-3	TRBV10-1	NA	TGCGCCAGCAGTGAGCCTTCCGGGGTACGGAACACCATATATTTT	CASSEPSGVRNTIYF
NA	TRBJ2-2	TRBV5-1	once	TGCGCCAGTGAGCCACGGGGGGCCACCGGGGAGCTGTTTTTT	CASEPRGATGELFF
NA	TRBJ1-5	TRBV11-3	NA	TGTGCCAGCAGCTTAGGGAAGGGGAGCAATCAGCCCCAGCATTTT	CASSLGKGSNQPQHF
NA	TRBJ2-1	TRBV19	NA	TGTGCCACAAGTTTAAGCGGTAGCTCCTACAATGAGCAGTTCTTC	CATSLSGSSYNEQFF
NA	TRBJ1-4	TRBV5-5	NA	TGTGCCAGCAGACCCGGATCGACCGCGGCTAATGAAAAACTGTTTTTT	CASRPGSTAANEKLFF
NA	TRBJ1-2	TRBV12-5	NA	TGTGCTAGTGGTTTGGTACGTTCGAGTACTGGCTTCTATGGCTACACCTTC	CASGLVRSSTGFYGYTF
TRBD1	TRBJ1-5	TRBV25-1	NA	TGTGCCAGCAGTACAGGGGATTCGCAGCCCCAGCATTTT	CASSTGDSQPQHF
TRBD1	TRBJ1-5	TRBV4-1	few	TGCGCCAGCAGTAGGGGACAGGGATTGGGTCAGCCCCAGCATTTT	CASSRGQGLGQPQHF
NA	TRBJ2-3	TRBV24-1	once	TGTGCCACCAGTGATGGTTTCCAGGATACGCAGTATTTT	CATSDGFQDTQYF
TRBD1	TRBJ2-7	TRBV7-2	NA	TGTGCCAGCAGCCCCCGGACAGGGTTTGGCTACGAGCAGTACTTC	CASSPRTGFGYEQYF
TRBD1	TRBJ2-2	TRBV18	NA	TGTGCCAGCTCACCAATAGGACAGGGGGCTGGCACCGGGGAGCTGTTTTTT	CASSPIGQGAGTGELFF
TRBD2	TRBJ2-7	TRBV6-5	NA	TGTGCCAGCAGCAAGCGGGAGGGGTACGAGCAGTACTTC	CASSKREGYEQYF
NA	TRBJ1-2	TRBV7-2	NA	TGTGCCAGCAGCTTATCTCTTCGCTATGGCTACACCTTC	CASSLSLRYGYTF
NA	TRBJ2-3	TRBV24-1	NA	TGTGCCACCTCGGCAGGGACCCGGAGCACAGATACGCAGTATTTT	CATSAGTRSTDTQYF
NA	TRBJ1-3	TRBV28	NA	TGTGCCAGCACAGGGGCACCTGGAAACACCATATATTTT	CASTGAPGNTIYF
TRBD1	TRBJ1-1	TRBV5-1	NA	TGCGCCAGCAGCCTGGGACAGGGGGTTACTGAAGCTTTCTTT	CASSLGQGVTEAFF
NA	TRBJ2-3	TRBV9	NA	TGTGCCAGCAGCGTAGGCGAGGCCACAGATACGCAGTATTTT	CASSVGEATDTQYF
NA	TRBJ1-4	TRBV19	NA	TGTGCCAGTACCAATCAGTGGCGGGGTGCAACTAATGAAAAACTGTTTTTT	CASTNQWRGATNEKLFF
TRBD1	TRBJ2-5	TRBV6-5	NA	TGTGCCAGCAGCGACGGGACAGTTGGTAGGGAGACCCAGTACTTC	CASSDGTVGRETQYF
NA	TRBJ2-1	TRBV27	few	TGTGCCAGCAGCCGGGGGGACACCTACAATGAGCAGTTCTTC	CASSRGDTYNEQFF
TRBD2	TRBJ2-5	TRBV4-3	NA	TGCGCCAGCAGCCAAGATGTACTAGCGGGGGGCAGGGTTGAGACCCAGTACTTC	CASSQDVLAGGRVETQYF
NA	TRBJ2-5	TRBV12-3/TRBV12-4	NA	TGTGCCAGCAGCTCAAACGCCGAGGGGACCCAGTACTTC	CASSSNAEGTQYF
NA	TRBJ2-5	TRBV7-9	NA	TGTGCCAGCAGCTTAGGGGGAACAGACCAAGAGACCCAGTACTTC	CASSLGGTDQETQYF
NA	TRBJ1-2	TRBV18	NA	TGTGCCAGCTCACCGACCCACAGGGTTATAGGCTACACCTTC	CASSPTHRVIGYTF
TRBD2	TRBJ2-2	TRBV11-1	NA	TGTGCCAGCAGCTTGGGCCTAGCGGTAAACACCGGGGAGCTGTTTTTT	CASSLGLAVNTGELFF
NA	TRBJ1-2	TRBV5-6	NA	TGTGCCAGCAGCTTGGCAGGCAGGGTTCTTAGGGGCTACACCTTC	CASSLAGRVLRGYTF
TRBD2	TRBJ2-1	TRBV6-5	NA	TGTGCCAGCAAACTAGCGGGGGCGGGGGAGCAGTTCTTC	CASKLAGAGEQFF
NA	TRBJ2-3	TRBV30	NA	TGTGCCTGGAGTGTCGTGGTTAGCACAGATACGCAGTATTTT	CAWSVVVSTDTQYF
NA	TRBJ2-3	TRBV4-2	NA	TGTGCCAGCAGCCAAGAGGTCCGGGGGAAGGGGGAGTACATACAGTATTTT	CASSQEVRGKGEYIQYF
NA	TRBJ2-5	TRBV18	NA	TGTGCCAGCTCACCCCCCGCCAGCCGGGAGACCCAGTACTTC	CASSPPASRETQYF
NA	TRBJ1-3	TRBV5-1	NA	TGCGCCAGCAGCATCTCGACAGGAAACACCATATATTTT	CASSISTGNTIYF
TRBD1	TRBJ2-1	TRBV19	NA	TGTGCCAGTAGTAGTAGACAGGGACCCTACAATGAGCAGTTCTTC	CASSSRQGPYNEQFF
TRBD1	TRBJ1-1	TRBV30	once	TGTGCCTGGAGTAACTCTCGACAGGGGATGTCAACTGAAGCTTTCTTT	CAWSNSRQGMSTEAFF
TRBD1	TRBJ1-1	TRBV30	NA	TGTGCCTGGATCAACAGGGGAATGAACACTGAAGCTTTCTTT	CAWINRGMNTEAFF
TRBD1	TRBJ1-1	TRBV3-1/TRBV3-2	NA	TGTGCCAGCAGCCAAGTTGGCAGGGGGCCCACTGAAGCTTTCTTT	CASSQVGRGPTEAFF
NA	TRBJ2-5	TRBV11-2	NA	TGTGCCAGCAGCACCCCTCCGGGGGCCCAGTACTTC	CASSTPPGAQYF